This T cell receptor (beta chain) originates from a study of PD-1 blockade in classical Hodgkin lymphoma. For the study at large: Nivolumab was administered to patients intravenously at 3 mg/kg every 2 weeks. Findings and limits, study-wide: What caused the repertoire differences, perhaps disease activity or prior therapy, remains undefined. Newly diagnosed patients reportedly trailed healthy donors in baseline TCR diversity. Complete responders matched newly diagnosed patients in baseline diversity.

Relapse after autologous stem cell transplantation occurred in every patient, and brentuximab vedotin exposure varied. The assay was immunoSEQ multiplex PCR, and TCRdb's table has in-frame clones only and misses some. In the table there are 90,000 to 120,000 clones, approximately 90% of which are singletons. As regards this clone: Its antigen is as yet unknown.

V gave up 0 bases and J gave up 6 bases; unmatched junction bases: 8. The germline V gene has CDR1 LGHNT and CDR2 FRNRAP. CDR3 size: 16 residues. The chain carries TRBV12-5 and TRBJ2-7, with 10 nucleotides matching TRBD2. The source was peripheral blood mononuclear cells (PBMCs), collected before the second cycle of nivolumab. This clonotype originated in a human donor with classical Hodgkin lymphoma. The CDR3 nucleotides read TGTGCTAGTGGTTTGGTACTTCTAGCGGGAGTGGGCGAGCAGTACTTC. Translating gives CASGLVLLAGVGEQYF.